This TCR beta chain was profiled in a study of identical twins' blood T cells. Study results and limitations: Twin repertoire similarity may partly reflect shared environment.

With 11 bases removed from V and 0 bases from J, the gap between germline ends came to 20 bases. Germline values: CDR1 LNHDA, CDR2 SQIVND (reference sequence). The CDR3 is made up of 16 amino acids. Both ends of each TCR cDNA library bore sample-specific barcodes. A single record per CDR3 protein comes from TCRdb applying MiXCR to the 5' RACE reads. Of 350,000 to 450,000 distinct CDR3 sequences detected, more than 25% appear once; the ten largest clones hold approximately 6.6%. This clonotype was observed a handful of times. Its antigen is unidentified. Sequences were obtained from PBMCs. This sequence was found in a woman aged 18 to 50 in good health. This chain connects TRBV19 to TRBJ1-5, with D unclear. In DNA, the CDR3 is TGTGCCGCAACGCGGTCGGGATCTCCTAGCAATCAGCCCCAGCATTTT. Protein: CAATRSGSPSNQPQHF.